Listed below are T cell receptor beta chains from one sample, sequenced in a study of blood T cell repertoires in COVID-19. The protocol was immunoSEQ multiplex PCR, while the TCRdb copy is restricted to in-frame clones and leaves out a portion. The sample has 200,000 to 250,000 clones, roughly 80% seen once. Material for sequencing was peripheral blood. The receptors were gathered from a man older than 75 with acute or convalescent COVID-19. CDR3s include the opening cysteine and the closing phenylalanine or tryptophan. The D gene is left open where the match is weak.

J gene,D gene,V gene,CDR3 protein,CDR3 DNA
TRBJ1-2,.,TRBV2,CASSSRTVAF,TGTGCCAGCAGTAGTCGGACAGTAGCCTTC
TRBJ2-1,.,TRBV7-3,CASSLKNPLERIIYNEQFF,TGTGCCAGCAGCTTAAAAAACCCGTTGGAGCGAATTATCTACAATGAGCAGTTCTTC
TRBJ2-1,.,TRBV5-4,CASRPTGGSSYNEQFF,TGTGCCAGCAGACCTACCGGCGGTAGCTCCTACAATGAGCAGTTCTTC
TRBJ1-6,.,TRBV3-1/TRBV3-2,CASSDRSWDSPLHF,TGTGCCAGCAGTGACAGGTCTTGGGATTCACCCCTCCACTTT
TRBJ1-6,.,TRBV28,CASSLDKRAYYNSPLHF,TGTGCCAGCAGTTTAGATAAGAGGGCCTACTATAATTCACCCCTCCACTTT
TRBJ1-5,TRBD1,TRBV15,CATSALTGGGQPQHF,TGTGCCACCAGCGCGTTGACAGGGGGCGGCCAGCCCCAGCATTTT
TRBJ1-5,.,TRBV4-1,CASSQGSGSNQPQHF,TGCGCCAGCAGCCAAGGGAGCGGTAGCAATCAGCCCCAGCATTTT
TRBJ2-7,.,TRBV6-2/TRBV6-3,CASSPPLQVGVGEQYF,TGTGCCAGCAGCCCTCCTTTACAGGTCGGAGTTGGCGAGCAGTACTTC
TRBJ2-3,.,TRBV2,CASSEENRESSTDTQYF,TGTGCCAGCAGTGAAGAGAACAGGGAATCTAGCACAGATACGCAGTATTTT
TRBJ2-3,TRBD2,TRBV18,CASSPRRTSGLITFTDTQYF,TGTGCCAGCTCACCGAGGAGGACTAGCGGCCTCATCACTTTCACAGATACGCAGTATTTT
TRBJ2-2,.,TRBV30,CAWSGQLGGELFF,TGTGCCTGGAGCGGACAACTCGGCGGGGAGCTGTTTTTT
TRBJ2-2,.,TRBV6-5,CASSLGGLNTGELFF,TGTGCCAGCAGTTTAGGGGGTTTGAACACCGGGGAGCTGTTTTTT
TRBJ2-1,.,TRBV6-5,CASSRPAKGGEQFF,TGTGCCAGCAGTCGCCCAGCGAAAGGGGGAGAGCAGTTCTTC
TRBJ2-5,.,TRBV5-1,CASSLGPPGLQETQYF,TGCGCCAGCAGCTTGGGGCCCCCTGGCCTCCAAGAGACCCAGTACTTC
TRBJ1-2,TRBD1,TRBV18,CASSPSSGQGSYGYTF,TGTGCCAGCTCACCCTCTTCCGGACAGGGAAGTTATGGCTACACCTTC
TRBJ1-2,.,TRBV30,CAWRSGQYGYTF,TGTGCCTGGAGGTCGGGACAATATGGCTACACCTTC
TRBJ1-6,TRBD1,TRBV3-1/TRBV3-2,CASSQETGGNSPLHF,TGTGCCAGCAGCCAAGAGACAGGGGGTAATTCACCCCTCCACTTT
TRBJ1-4,.,TRBV2,CASSGGGGGEKLFF,TGTGCCAGCAGTGGGGGAGGAGGAGGTGAAAAACTGTTTTTT
TRBJ2-1,TRBD2,TRBV24-1,CATSDYKIAGGVNEQFF,TGTGCCACCAGTGATTACAAGATAGCGGGAGGTGTCAATGAGCAGTTCTTC
TRBJ1-2,.,TRBV7-9,CASSLWVEGPGYTF,TGTGCCAGCAGCTTATGGGTGGAGGGTCCGGGCTACACCTTC
TRBJ1-5,TRBD1,TRBV6-5,CASSYSSNRGRTQHF,TGTGCCAGCAGTTACTCGAGCAACAGGGGGAGGACCCAGCATTTT
TRBJ1-5,.,TRBV19,CASGGGVNQPQHF,TGTGCCAGTGGAGGGGGGGTCAACCAGCCCCAGCATTTT